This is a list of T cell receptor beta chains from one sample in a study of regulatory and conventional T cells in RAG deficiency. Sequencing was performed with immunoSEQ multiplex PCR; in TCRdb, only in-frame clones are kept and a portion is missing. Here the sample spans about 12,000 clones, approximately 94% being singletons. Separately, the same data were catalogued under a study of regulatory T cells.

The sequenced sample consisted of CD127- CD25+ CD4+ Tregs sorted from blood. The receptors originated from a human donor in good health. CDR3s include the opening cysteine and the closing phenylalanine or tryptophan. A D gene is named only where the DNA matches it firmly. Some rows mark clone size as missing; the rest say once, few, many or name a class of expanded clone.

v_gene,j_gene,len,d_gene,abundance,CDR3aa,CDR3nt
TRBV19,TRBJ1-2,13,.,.,CASSVGQGYGYTF,TGTGCCAGTAGTGTAGGGCAGGGCTATGGCTACACCTTC
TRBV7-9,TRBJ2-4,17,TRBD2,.,CASSLVGGGVAKNIQYF,TGTGCCAGCAGCTTAGTAGGCGGGGGGGTAGCCAAAAACATTCAGTACTTC
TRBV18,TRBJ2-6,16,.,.,CASSRGTFSGANVLTF,TGTGCCAGCTCACGCGGGACGTTCTCTGGGGCCAACGTCCTGACTTTC
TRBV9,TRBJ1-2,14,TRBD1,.,CASSVDRGFYGYTF,TGTGCCAGCAGCGTAGACAGGGGTTTTTATGGCTACACCTTC
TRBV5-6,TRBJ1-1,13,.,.,CASSLEANTEAFF,TGTGCCAGCAGCCTGGAAGCGAACACTGAAGCTTTCTTT
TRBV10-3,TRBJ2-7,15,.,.,CAISDPTGQRDEQYF,TGTGCCATCAGTGACCCCACGGGACAAAGGGACGAGCAGTACTTC
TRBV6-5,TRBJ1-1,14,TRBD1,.,CASTERGLKIEAFF,TGTGCCAGCACCGAAAGGGGGCTTAAGATTGAAGCTTTCTTT
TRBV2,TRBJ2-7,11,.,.,CASTFSREQYF,TGTGCCAGCACCTTCTCGAGGGAGCAGTACTTC
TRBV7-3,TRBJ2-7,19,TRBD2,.,CASSRSGTSGGALFYEQYF,TGTGCCAGCAGCCGGTCCGGGACTAGCGGGGGGGCCTTGTTCTACGAGCAGTACTTC
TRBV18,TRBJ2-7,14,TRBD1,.,CASSPDRGLNEQYF,TGTGCCAGCTCACCGGACAGGGGGCTTAACGAGCAGTACTTC
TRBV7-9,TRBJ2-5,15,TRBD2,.,CASRSGRLLQETQYF,TGTGCCAGCAGGAGCGGGAGACTATTACAAGAGACCCAGTACTTC
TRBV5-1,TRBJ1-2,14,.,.,CASNPRPGFYGYTF,TGCGCCAGCAACCCGCGTCCAGGATTCTATGGCTACACCTTC
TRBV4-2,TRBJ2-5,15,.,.,CASSQDGQPQETQYF,TGTGCCAGCAGCCAAGATGGACAGCCTCAAGAGACCCAGTACTTC
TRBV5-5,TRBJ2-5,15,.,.,CASSLYGTLQETQYF,TGTGCCAGCAGCCTCTATGGGACACTTCAAGAGACCCAGTACTTC
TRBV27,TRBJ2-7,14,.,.,CASSGLPGTYEQYF,TGTGCCAGCAGTGGACTCCCGGGGACCTACGAGCAGTACTTC
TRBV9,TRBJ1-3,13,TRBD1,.,CASTRTGVNTIYF,TGTGCCAGCACCCGGACAGGGGTAAACACCATATATTTT
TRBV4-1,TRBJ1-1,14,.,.,CASSRATGNTEAFF,TGCGCCAGCAGCCGAGCGACAGGGAACACTGAAGCTTTCTTT
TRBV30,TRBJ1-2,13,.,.,CAWSRGANYGYTF,TGTGCCTGGAGTAGGGGCGCTAACTATGGCTACACCTTC
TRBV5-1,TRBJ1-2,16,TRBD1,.,CASSWGPLQGAGGYTF,TGCGCCAGCAGCTGGGGCCCCCTACAGGGGGCTGGAGGCTACACCTTC
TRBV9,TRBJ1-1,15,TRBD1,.,CASSFRGDRVTEAFF,TGTGCCAGCAGCTTCCGGGGGGACAGGGTGACTGAAGCTTTCTTT
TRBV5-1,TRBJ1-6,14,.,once,CASSLAGVGSPLHF,TGCGCCAGCAGCTTGGCGGGGGTGGGGTCACCCCTCCACTTT
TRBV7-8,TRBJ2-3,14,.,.,CASSFESSTDTQYF,TGTGCCAGCAGCTTCGAGAGCTCCACAGATACGCAGTATTTT
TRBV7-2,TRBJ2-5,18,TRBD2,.,CASSSSPTAGLVGETQYF,TGTGCCAGCAGCTCTAGCCCAACGGCGGGACTAGTAGGGGAGACCCAGTACTTC
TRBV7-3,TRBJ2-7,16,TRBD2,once,CASSLSGGGFSYEQYF,TGTGCCAGCAGCTTATCGGGGGGGGGCTTCTCCTACGAGCAGTACTTC
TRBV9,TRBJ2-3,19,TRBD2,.,CASSRRQSGLAGTTDTQYF,TGTGCCAGCTCACGTCGGCAGTCGGGACTAGCGGGCACCACAGATACGCAGTATTTT
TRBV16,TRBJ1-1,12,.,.,CASSVRRTEAFF,TGTGCCAGCAGCGTGAGGCGGACTGAAGCTTTCTTT
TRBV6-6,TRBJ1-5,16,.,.,CASSYSDSLINQPQHF,TGTGCCAGCAGTTACTCGGACAGCTTAATCAATCAGCCCCAGCATTTT
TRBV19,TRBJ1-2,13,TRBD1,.,CASREQGTYGYTF,TGTGCCAGTAGGGAACAGGGGACCTATGGCTACACCTTC
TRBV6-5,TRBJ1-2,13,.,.,CASSYQGWGGYTF,TGTGCCAGCAGTTACCAGGGATGGGGAGGCTACACCTTC
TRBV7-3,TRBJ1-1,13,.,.,CASSPYLNTEAFF,TGTGCCAGCAGCCCCTACTTGAACACTGAAGCTTTCTTT
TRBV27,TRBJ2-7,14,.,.,CASRRQGGPYEQYF,TGTGCCAGCAGGAGGCAGGGGGGACCCTACGAGCAGTACTTC
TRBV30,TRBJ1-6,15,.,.,CAWSQRSFNNSPLHF,TGTGCCTGGAGTCAACGTAGTTTTAATAATTCACCCCTCCACTTT
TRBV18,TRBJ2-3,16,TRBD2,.,CASSPPFAGGRDTQYF,TGTGCCAGCTCACCACCGTTTGCGGGGGGGCGAGATACGCAGTATTTT
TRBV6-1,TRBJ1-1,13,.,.,CASTRRGGTEAFF,TGTGCCAGCACCCGAAGGGGGGGTACTGAAGCTTTCTTT
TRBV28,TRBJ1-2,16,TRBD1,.,CASSFRGQGVWYGYTF,TGTGCCAGCAGTTTCAGAGGACAGGGGGTTTGGTATGGCTACACCTTC
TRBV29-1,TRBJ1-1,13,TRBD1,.,CSVEETGDTEAFF,TGCAGCGTTGAAGAGACAGGGGACACTGAAGCTTTCTTT
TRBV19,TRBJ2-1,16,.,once,CASSIPRTRSYNEQFF,TGTGCCAGTAGTATACCCCGGACACGTTCCTACAATGAGCAGTTCTTC
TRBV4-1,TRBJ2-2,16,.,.,CASSQAGASYIGELFF,TGCGCCAGCAGCCAAGCTGGTGCTAGCTATATCGGGGAGCTGTTTTTT
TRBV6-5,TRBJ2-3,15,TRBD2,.,CASSYPSGGTDTQYF,TGTGCCAGCAGTTACCCTAGCGGGGGCACAGATACGCAGTATTTT
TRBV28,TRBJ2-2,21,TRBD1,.,CASSFSGQEYGWYGNTGELFF,TGTGCCAGCAGTTTTTCGGGACAGGAGTATGGTTGGTACGGGAACACCGGGGAGCTGTTTTTT
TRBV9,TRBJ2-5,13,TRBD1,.,CASSATGVETQYF,TGTGCCAGCAGCGCGACAGGGGTGGAGACCCAGTACTTC
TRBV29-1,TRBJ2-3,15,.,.,CSVGKGWALTDTQYF,TGCAGCGTTGGAAAGGGGTGGGCCCTCACAGATACGCAGTATTTT